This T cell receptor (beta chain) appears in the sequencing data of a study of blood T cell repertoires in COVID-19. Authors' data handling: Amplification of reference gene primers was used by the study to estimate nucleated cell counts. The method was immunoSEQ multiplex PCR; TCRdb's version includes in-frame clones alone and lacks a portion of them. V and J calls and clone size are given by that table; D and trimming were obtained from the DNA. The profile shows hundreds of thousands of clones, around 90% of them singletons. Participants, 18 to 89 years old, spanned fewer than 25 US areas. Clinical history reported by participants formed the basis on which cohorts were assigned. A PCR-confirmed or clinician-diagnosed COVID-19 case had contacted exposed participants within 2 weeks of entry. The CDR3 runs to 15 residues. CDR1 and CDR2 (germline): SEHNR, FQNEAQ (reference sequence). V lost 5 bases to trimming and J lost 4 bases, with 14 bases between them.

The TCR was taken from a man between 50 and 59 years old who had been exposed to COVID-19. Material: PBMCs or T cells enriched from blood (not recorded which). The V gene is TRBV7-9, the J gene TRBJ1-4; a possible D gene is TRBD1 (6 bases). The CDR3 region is CASSPSQGINEKLFF. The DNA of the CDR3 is TGTGCCAGCAGCCCCTCACAGGGTATTAATGAAAAACTGTTTTTT.